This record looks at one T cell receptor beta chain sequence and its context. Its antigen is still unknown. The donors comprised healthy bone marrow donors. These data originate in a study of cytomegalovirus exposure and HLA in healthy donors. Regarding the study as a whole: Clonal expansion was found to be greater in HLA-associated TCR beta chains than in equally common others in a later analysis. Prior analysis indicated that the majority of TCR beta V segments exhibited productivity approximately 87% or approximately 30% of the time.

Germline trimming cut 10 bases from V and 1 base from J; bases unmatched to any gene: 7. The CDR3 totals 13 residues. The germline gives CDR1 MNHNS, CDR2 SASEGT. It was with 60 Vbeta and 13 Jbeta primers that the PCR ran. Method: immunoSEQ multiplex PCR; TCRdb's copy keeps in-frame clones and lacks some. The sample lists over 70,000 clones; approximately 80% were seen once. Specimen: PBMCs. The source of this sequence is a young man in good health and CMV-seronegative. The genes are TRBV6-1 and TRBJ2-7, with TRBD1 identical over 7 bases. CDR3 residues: CATLGTASYEQYF. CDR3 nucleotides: TGTGCCACCCTTGGGACAGCTTCCTACGAGCAGTACTTC.